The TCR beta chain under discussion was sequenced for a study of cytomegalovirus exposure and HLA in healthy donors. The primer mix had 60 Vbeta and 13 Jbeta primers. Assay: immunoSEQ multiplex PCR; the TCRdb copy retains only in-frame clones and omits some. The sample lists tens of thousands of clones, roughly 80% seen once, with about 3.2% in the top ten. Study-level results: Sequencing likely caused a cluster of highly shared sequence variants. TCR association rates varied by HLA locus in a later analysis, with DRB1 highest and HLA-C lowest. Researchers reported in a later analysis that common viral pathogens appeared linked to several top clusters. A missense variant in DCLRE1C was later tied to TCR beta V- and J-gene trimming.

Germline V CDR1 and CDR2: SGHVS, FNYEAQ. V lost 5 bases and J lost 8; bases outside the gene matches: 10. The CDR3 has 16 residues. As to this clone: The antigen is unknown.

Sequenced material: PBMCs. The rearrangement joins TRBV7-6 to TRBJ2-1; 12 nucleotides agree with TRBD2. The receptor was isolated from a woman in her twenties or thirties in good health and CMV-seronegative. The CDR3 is CASSTSSGGAWDEQFF. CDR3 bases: TGTGCCAGCAGCACCTCTAGCGGGGGGGCCTGGGATGAGCAGTTCTTC. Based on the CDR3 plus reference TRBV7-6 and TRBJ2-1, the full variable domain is GAGVSQSPRYKVTKRGQDVALRCDPISGHVSLYWYRQALGQGPEFLTYFNYEAQQDKSGLPNDRFSAERPEGSISTLTIQRTEQRDSAMYRCASSTSSGGAWDEQFFGPGTRLTVL.